This T cell receptor beta chain is drawn from a study of regulatory T cells in long-lasting Graves disease. Study-level points and caveats: Favored usage of TRBV28, TRBJ1-2 and TRBJ2-5 was recorded in persistent disease.

From germline, CDR1 is SNHLY and CDR2 FYNNEI. Unmatched junction bases numbered 4, after V lost 7 bases and J lost 8 bases. This CDR3 contains 12 residues. Arm-PCR of CDR3 regions and iRepertoire HTBI primers were used to build TCR beta libraries. MiXCR was run by TCRdb on the multiplex PCR reads, yielding one entry per CDR3 protein. The profile covers hundreds of thousands of distinct CDR3 sequences, with 15% to 20% appearing a single time and around 12% taken by the ten largest. This clonotype was detected only a few times. Its antigen remains unidentified. Time point: newly diagnosed GD, antithyroid drugs for less than 3 months. Making the TCR library involved RNA that had been extracted from PBMCs. The same sample was also used in a study of T cells in Graves' hyperthyroidism and ophthalmopathy. From that paper: It was uncontrolled infection, other autoimmune disease, pregnancy or lactation that excluded patients.

This specimen was peripheral blood mononuclear cells (PBMCs), taken at new diagnosis, from a patient treated with antithyroid drugs. The chain is built from TRBV2 and TRBJ1-4; 7 nucleotides agree with TRBD1. This clonotype was obtained from a man between 18 and 35 years old with Graves disease. The CDR3 reads CASKGQAEKLFF. The CDR3, as DNA: TGTGCCAGCAAAGGACAGGCAGAAAAACTGTTTTTT.